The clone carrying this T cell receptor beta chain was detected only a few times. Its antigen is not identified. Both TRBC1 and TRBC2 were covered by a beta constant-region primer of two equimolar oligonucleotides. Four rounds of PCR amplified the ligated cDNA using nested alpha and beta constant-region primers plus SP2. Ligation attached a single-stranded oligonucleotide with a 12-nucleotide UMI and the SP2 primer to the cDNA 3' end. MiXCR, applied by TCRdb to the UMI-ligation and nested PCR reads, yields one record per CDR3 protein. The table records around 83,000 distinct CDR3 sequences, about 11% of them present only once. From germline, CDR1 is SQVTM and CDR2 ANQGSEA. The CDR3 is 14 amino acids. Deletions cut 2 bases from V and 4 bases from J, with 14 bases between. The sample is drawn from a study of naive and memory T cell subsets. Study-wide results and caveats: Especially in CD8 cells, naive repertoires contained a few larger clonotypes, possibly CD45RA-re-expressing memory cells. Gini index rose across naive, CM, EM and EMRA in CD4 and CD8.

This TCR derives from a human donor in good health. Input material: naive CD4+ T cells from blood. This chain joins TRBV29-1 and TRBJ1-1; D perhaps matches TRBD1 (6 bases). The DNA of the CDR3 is TGCAGCGTTGAAACAGGGCCCTTGGGCACTGAAGCTTTCTTT. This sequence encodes CSVETGPLGTEAFF.